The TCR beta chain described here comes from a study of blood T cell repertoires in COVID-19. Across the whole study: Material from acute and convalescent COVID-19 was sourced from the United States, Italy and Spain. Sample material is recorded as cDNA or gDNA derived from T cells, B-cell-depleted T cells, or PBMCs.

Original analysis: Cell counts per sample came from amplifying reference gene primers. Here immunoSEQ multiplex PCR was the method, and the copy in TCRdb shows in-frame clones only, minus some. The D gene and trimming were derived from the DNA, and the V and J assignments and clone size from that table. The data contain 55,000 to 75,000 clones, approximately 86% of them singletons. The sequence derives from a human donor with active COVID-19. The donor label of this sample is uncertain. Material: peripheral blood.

The CDR3 protein is CASSFRHPGQLDSPLHF. In nucleotides, the CDR3 is TGTGCCAGCAGCTTCAGGCATCCGGGACAGCTCGATTCACCCCTCCACTTT. The rearrangement joins TRBV7-3 to TRBJ1-6; 7 nucleotides agree with TRBD1. The CDR3 runs to 17 residues. Germline lookup yields CDR1 SGHTA and CDR2 FQGTGA. The ends lost 3 bases at V and 8 bases at J; junction bases unmatched: 13. Variable domain in full (rest from reference TRBV7-3 and TRBJ1-6): GAGVSQTPSNKVTEKGKYVELRCDPISGHTALYWYRQSLGQGPEFLIYFQGTGAADDSGLPNDRFFAVRPEGSVSTLKIQRTERGDSAVYLCASSFRHPGQLDSPLHFGNGTRLTVT.